This entry lists 22 T cell receptor beta chains sequenced from one sample in a study of CXCR3-negative and CXCR3-positive naive CD8 T cells. Study-wide points: Relative to CXCR3-negative naive cells, CXCR3-positive naive cells had more hydrophobic TRB CDR3s.

Antigens of these TCRs are unknown. The libraries of TRB cDNA were constructed through 5' RACE using UMI labels. TCRdb re-called the 5' RACE reads and catalogs CDR3 proteins one per entry, DNA excluded. The sample includes more than 100,000 distinct CDR3 sequences. The sequencing sample was made of naive CXCR3+ CD8+ T cells from blood. Documented subset: CD45RO-CCR7+CD27+CD95- naive CD8+ T cells expressing CXCR3 (TNR3+). The receptors come from a human donor in good health. Some clones in this sample may be carry-over from other donors' samples.

This sequence joins TRBV5-6 and TRBJ1-6; there is no DNA to check the TCRdb D call of TRBD1. CDR3 length: 13 amino acids. Looked up from germline, CDR1 is SGHDT and CDR2 is YYEEEE. The CDR3: CASSRQVNSPLHF.

The J gene is TRBJ1-1, the V gene TRBV7-9; TCRdb calls TRBD1, which cannot be checked without DNA. This CDR3 spans 18 amino acids. CDR1 and CDR2 (germline): SEHNR, FQNEAQ (reference sequence). The CDR3 here is CASSLTRLDRVVSTEAFF.

The genes are TRBV28 and TRBJ2-4; TCRdb's D call, TRBD1, is unchecked because there is no DNA. The CDR3 contains 15 residues. Germline V lookup: CDR1 MDHEN, CDR2 SYDVKM. The CDR3 sequence is CASSFLGTEGDIQYF.

The chain has TRBV5-1 and TRBJ1-1; TCRdb's D gene call, TRBD1, goes unchecked for lack of DNA. Germline loops: CDR1 SGHRS, CDR2 YFSETQ. The CDR3 runs to 15 residues. The CDR3 reads CASTGDYVFNTEAFF.

This chain connects TRBV9 to TRBJ2-7; TCRdb designates TRBD1, a call that cannot be tested without DNA. The germline V gene encodes CDR1 SGDLS and CDR2 YYNGEE. This CDR3 has 14 amino acids. The CDR3 is CASSVGDMAYEQYF.

J is TRBJ1-1 and V is TRBV6-5; TCRdb lists TRBD1, though no DNA is available to test this call. The CDR3 totals 14 residues. CDR1 is MNHEY, CDR2 SVGAGI, per germline. The CDR3 protein is CASSPQGENTEAFF.

The chain links TRBV29-1 to TRBJ2-3; TCRdb indicates TRBD1, and absent DNA this call remains unverified. The germline V gene has CDR1 SQVTM and CDR2 ANQGSEA. The CDR3 sequence is 14 residues long. CDR3 sequence reads: CSVEEENRADTQYF.

The chain links TRBV28 to TRBJ2-3; there is no DNA to check the TCRdb D call of TRBD1. This CDR3 is 16 amino acids long. From germline, CDR1 is MDHEN and CDR2 SYDVKM. CDR3 loop: CASSLSGTGGTDTQYF.

J is TRBJ2-1 and V is TRBV6-1; TCRdb lists TRBD1, though no DNA is available to test this call. The CDR3 runs to 16 residues. Looked up from germline, CDR1 is MNHNS and CDR2 is SASEGT. CDR3 loop: CASTPWGAPTYNEQFF.

CDR3 loop: CASSLLGGSYEQYF. The V and J genes are TRBV12-3 or TRBV12-4 and TRBJ2-7. This CDR3 region has 14 residues.

The rearrangement links TRBV12-3 or TRBV12-4 to TRBJ2-2; there is no DNA to check the TCRdb D call of TRBD1. The CDR3 has 17 residues. The CDR3 spells CASSPTMRQGSGGELFF.

The chain recombines TRBV6-2 or TRBV6-3 with TRBJ2-2; checking the TCRdb D call of TRBD2 is not possible without DNA. Germline CDR1 is MNHEY and CDR2 is SVGEGT. The length of the CDR3 is 13 residues. The CDR3 region is CASTPRGTRELFF.

The chain uses TRBV9 and TRBJ2-1; TCRdb indicates TRBD1, and absent DNA this call remains unverified. Germline values: CDR1 SGDLS, CDR2 YYNGEE. The CDR3 has 16 residues. The CDR3 sequence: CASSVTRRGAYNEQFF.

This chain links TRBV28 with TRBJ1-2; the D call of TRBD1 rests on TCRdb alone, since no DNA is present to check it. Germline-derived CDR1 and CDR2 are MDHEN and SYDVKM. This CDR3 comprises 15 residues. CDR3 sequence: CASSLLSGGPYGYTF.

The rearrangement joins TRBV7-3 to TRBJ2-2; TCRdb calls TRBD2, which cannot be checked without DNA. Germline V gene lookup returns CDR1 SGHTA and CDR2 FQGTGA. The CDR3 consists of 15 residues. CDR3 sequence: CASSFGLANTGELFF.

V and J are TRBV19 and TRBJ1-4. CDR3 length: 12 amino acids. Germline assignment: CDR1 LNHDA and CDR2 SQIVND (reference sequence). CDR3 amino acids: CASSPYSEKLFF. Using reference TRBV19 and TRBJ1-4 for the parts outside the CDR3, the full variable domain is DGGITQSPKYLFRKEGQNVTLSCEQNLNHDAMYWYRQDPGQGLRLIYYSQIVNDFQKGDIAEGYSVSREKKESFPLTVTSAQKNPTAFYLCASSPYSEKLFFGSGTQLSVL.

The rearrangement links TRBV5-4 to TRBJ2-3; there is no DNA to check the TCRdb D call of TRBD2. Per germline, CDR1 SGHNT and CDR2 YYREEE (reference sequence). This CDR3 is 16 amino acids long. The CDR3 protein is CASSTGLAPSTDTQYF.

The V and J genes are TRBV29-1 and TRBJ2-1; TCRdb calls TRBD2, which cannot be checked without DNA. Per the germline V gene, CDR1 is SQVTM and CDR2 is ANQGSEA. The CDR3 consists of 14 residues. The chain's CDR3 is CSVYSGVSYNEQFF.

The V call is TRBV5-1, the J call TRBJ1-1. The CDR3 runs to 12 residues. Per the germline V gene, CDR1 is SGHRS and CDR2 is YFSETQ. This chain's CDR3 is CASSTGNTEAFF.

The genes are TRBV12-3 or TRBV12-4 and TRBJ2-3; TCRdb's D call, TRBD2, is unchecked because there is no DNA. This CDR3 contains 17 residues. The CDR3 loop is CASSFVPGRTYTDTQYF.

The chain links TRBV12-3 or TRBV12-4 to TRBJ2-5; no DNA is available, so the TRBD1 call from TCRdb remains unchecked. The CDR3 is 16 residues long. The CDR3 loop reads CASSGLDSISVETQYF.

The rearrangement uses TRBV3-1 and TRBJ1-1. The CDR3 totals 16 residues. Germline V gives CDR1 LGHDT, CDR2 YNNKEL (reference sequence). This chain's CDR3 is CASSQDGGSGNTEAFF.